This T cell receptor (beta chain) was obtained from a study of cytomegalovirus exposure and HLA in healthy donors. The study, taken as a whole, reports: There were several of the most significant clusters that appeared linked to common viral pathogens in a later analysis. Donor immune exposure was known only as CMV serostatus.

The PCR used 60 Vbeta and 13 Jbeta primers. Produced via immunoSEQ multiplex PCR; TCRdb's table is partial and in-frame only. The repertoire has about 250,000 clones, 65% to 85% of them found once; the top ten carry approximately 2.3%. In germline, CDR1 is SNHLY, CDR2 FYNNEI. The CDR3 totals 13 residues. V trimming: 8 bases; J trimming: 2 bases; junction bases outside the gene matches: 5. With regard to this clone: The antigen is not known.

V gene TRBV2 combines with J gene TRBJ2-7; 8 positions agree with TRBD2. This receptor was taken from a female donor in good health and CMV-seronegative. Sequenced: PBMCs. The CDR3: CASSTSGPYEQYF. The CDR3 bases are TGTGCCAGCTCCACTAGCGGTCCCTACGAGCAGTACTTC.